These T cell receptor beta chains were read from a single sample in a study of cytomegalovirus exposure and HLA in healthy donors. The table came from immunoSEQ multiplex PCR; TCRdb's copy has only in-frame clones and leaves some out. The sample gives some 100,000 clones, around two thirds of which show up once; 5.5% is in the top ten. Sequences were obtained from PBMCs. The receptors come from a woman in her 30s in good health and CMV-seropositive. The CDR3 runs from the conserved cysteine through the conserved F or W. Fields, in order: clone size, J gene, V gene, D gene, CDR3 DNA, CDR3 protein. A D gene is named only where the DNA matches it firmly. Clone size appears in some rows only: once, few, many, or a class for an expanded clone.

clone size: .; J gene: TRBJ2-4; V gene: TRBV18; D gene: .; CDR3 DNA: TGTGCCAGCTCACCACCTAACAGCTTAAAAAACATTCAGTACTTC; CDR3 protein: CASSPPNSLKNIQYF
clone size: few; J gene: TRBJ2-5; V gene: TRBV28; D gene: TRBD1; CDR3 DNA: TGTGCCAGCAGTTCAGCTCGACAGGGGAACTTGGAGACCCAGTACTTC; CDR3 protein: CASSSARQGNLETQYF
clone size: .; J gene: TRBJ1-4; V gene: TRBV6-5; D gene: .; CDR3 DNA: TGTGCCAGCAGTTATACGGGGGGCTGGCTGTTTTTT; CDR3 protein: CASSYTGGWLFF
clone size: .; J gene: TRBJ2-7; V gene: TRBV6-1; D gene: .; CDR3 DNA: TGTGCCAGCAGTGAAAGTCTAGCGTCCTACGAGCAGTACTTC; CDR3 protein: CASSESLASYEQYF
clone size: .; J gene: TRBJ2-3; V gene: TRBV5-6; D gene: .; CDR3 DNA: TGTGCCAGCAAACTTTTGGGGACGGGACGGACAGACACAGATACGCAGTATTTT; CDR3 protein: CASKLLGTGRTDTDTQYF
clone size: .; J gene: TRBJ1-2; V gene: TRBV29-1; D gene: .; CDR3 DNA: TGCAGCGCCATTAGGGGCAGCCCACCCCTGGAAAGCTACACCTTC; CDR3 protein: CSAIRGSPPLESYTF
clone size: .; J gene: TRBJ2-7; V gene: TRBV13; D gene: TRBD2; CDR3 DNA: TGTGCCAGCAGCTTACTAGCGGGGGACCCCTACGAGCAGTACTTC; CDR3 protein: CASSLLAGDPYEQYF
clone size: few; J gene: TRBJ1-5; V gene: TRBV27; D gene: TRBD1; CDR3 DNA: TGTGCCAGCAGTCCCCAGGGGGCCCTTAGCAATCAGCCCCAGCATTTT; CDR3 protein: CASSPQGALSNQPQHF
clone size: .; J gene: TRBJ2-1; V gene: TRBV2; D gene: TRBD1; CDR3 DNA: TGTGCCAGCAGACCAGGGACAGGGTTTAATGAGCAGTTCTTC; CDR3 protein: CASRPGTGFNEQFF
clone size: .; J gene: TRBJ1-2; V gene: TRBV27; D gene: .; CDR3 DNA: TGTGCCAGCACCCCGGGCAGGGGCTATGGCTACCCCTTC; CDR3 protein: CASTPGRGYGYPF
clone size: .; J gene: TRBJ2-3; V gene: TRBV7-3; D gene: TRBD1; CDR3 DNA: TGTGCCAGCAGCTCGAGCGGACAGGGGGCAGATACGCAGTATTTT; CDR3 protein: CASSSSGQGADTQYF
clone size: .; J gene: TRBJ1-1; V gene: TRBV28; D gene: .; CDR3 DNA: TGTGCCAGCAGTTACAGCACTGAAGCTTTCTTT; CDR3 protein: CASSYSTEAFF
clone size: few; J gene: TRBJ1-2; V gene: TRBV6-5; D gene: .; CDR3 DNA: TGTGCCAGCAGTTATTTAGTTGGAGGTGAGGGCTACACCTTC; CDR3 protein: CASSYLVGGEGYTF
clone size: few; J gene: TRBJ2-7; V gene: TRBV16; D gene: .; CDR3 DNA: TGTGCCAGCAGCCAATCGATCCGGGAGCAAGAGCAGTACTTC; CDR3 protein: CASSQSIREQEQYF
clone size: .; J gene: TRBJ2-7; V gene: TRBV27; D gene: TRBD2; CDR3 DNA: TGTGCCAGCAGTTGGGGCGGGAGTAGGGTCTACGAGCAGTACTTC; CDR3 protein: CASSWGGSRVYEQYF
clone size: few; J gene: TRBJ2-5; V gene: TRBV4-3; D gene: TRBD2; CDR3 DNA: TGCGCCAGCAGCCCTTCCTATTGGGAGGGGGAGACCCAGTACTTC; CDR3 protein: CASSPSYWEGETQYF
clone size: .; J gene: TRBJ1-5; V gene: TRBV28; D gene: .; CDR3 DNA: TGTGCCACCTCCTTCTGGAGTAATGGTCAGCCCCAGCATTTT; CDR3 protein: CATSFWSNGQPQHF
clone size: few; J gene: TRBJ1-1; V gene: TRBV5-3; D gene: .; CDR3 DNA: TGTGCCAGAAGCACCCAGGGGAGAACCTACACTGAAGCTTTCTTT; CDR3 protein: CARSTQGRTYTEAFF
clone size: .; J gene: TRBJ2-5; V gene: TRBV10-3; D gene: TRBD1; CDR3 DNA: TGTGCCATCAGTACGGGACAGGGGCTCCAAGAGACCCAGTACTTC; CDR3 protein: CAISTGQGLQETQYF
clone size: .; J gene: TRBJ2-5; V gene: TRBV7-9; D gene: .; CDR3 DNA: TGTGCCAGCAGCTTAGGAGGATTCGAGACCCAGTACTTC; CDR3 protein: CASSLGGFETQYF
clone size: once; J gene: TRBJ2-1; V gene: TRBV25-1; D gene: TRBD2; CDR3 DNA: TGTGCCAGCAGTGATGGGTCGGCTAGCGGGGGGCACAATGAGCAGTTCTTC; CDR3 protein: CASSDGSASGGHNEQFF
clone size: .; J gene: TRBJ2-7; V gene: TRBV6-5; D gene: .; CDR3 DNA: TGTGCCAGCAGTTACGATACCTACGAGCAGTACTTC; CDR3 protein: CASSYDTYEQYF
clone size: few; J gene: TRBJ2-1; V gene: TRBV19; D gene: TRBD2; CDR3 DNA: TGTGCCAGTAGATTTGGACTAGCCTACAATGAGCAGTTCTTC; CDR3 protein: CASRFGLAYNEQFF
clone size: .; J gene: TRBJ2-1; V gene: TRBV10-3; D gene: TRBD1; CDR3 DNA: TGTGCCATCAGTGAGGGGACAGGTAACAATGAGCAGTTCTTC; CDR3 protein: CAISEGTGNNEQFF
clone size: .; J gene: TRBJ2-1; V gene: TRBV4-1; D gene: TRBD2; CDR3 DNA: TGCGCCAGCTCCGTCCGGGGGGGTCCAAATGAGCAGTTCTTC; CDR3 protein: CASSVRGGPNEQFF
clone size: .; J gene: TRBJ2-7; V gene: TRBV10-2; D gene: TRBD1; CDR3 DNA: TGCGCCAGCGGGACAGGGGGTTCCGAGCAGTACTTC; CDR3 protein: CASGTGGSEQYF
clone size: .; J gene: TRBJ1-6; V gene: TRBV19; D gene: .; CDR3 DNA: TGTGCCAGTAGTAACTTCACGGGCGAGGGTTCACCCCTCCACTTT; CDR3 protein: CASSNFTGEGSPLHF
clone size: once; J gene: TRBJ1-6; V gene: TRBV5-1; D gene: .; CDR3 DNA: TGCGCCAGCAGCTTGAACAGGGCTAGTTCACCCCTCCACTTT; CDR3 protein: CASSLNRASSPLHF
clone size: .; J gene: TRBJ2-2; V gene: TRBV4-2; D gene: TRBD2; CDR3 DNA: TGTGCCAGCAGCCAAGCTAGCGGGGACACCGGGGAGCTGTTTTTT; CDR3 protein: CASSQASGDTGELFF
clone size: .; J gene: TRBJ1-2; V gene: TRBV6-1; D gene: .; CDR3 DNA: TGTGCCAGCAGTGAACCCGGACAGCTTAACTATGGCTACACCTTC; CDR3 protein: CASSEPGQLNYGYTF
clone size: few; J gene: TRBJ1-2; V gene: TRBV28; D gene: .; CDR3 DNA: TGTGCCAGCAGTTTAGGCCCAAATGGCTACACCTTC; CDR3 protein: CASSLGPNGYTF
clone size: .; J gene: TRBJ1-2; V gene: TRBV29-1; D gene: .; CDR3 DNA: TGCAGCGTTGAAGGAGGGGGAACCCTCTATGGCTACACCTTC; CDR3 protein: CSVEGGGTLYGYTF
clone size: .; J gene: TRBJ2-1; V gene: TRBV15; D gene: TRBD1; CDR3 DNA: TGTGCCACCAGCAGAGGTACAGGGGACAATGAGCAGTTCTTC; CDR3 protein: CATSRGTGDNEQFF
clone size: few; J gene: TRBJ2-1; V gene: TRBV4-1; D gene: TRBD1; CDR3 DNA: TGCGCCAGCAGCCACTACAGGGGCAGCTATGAGCAGTTCTTC; CDR3 protein: CASSHYRGSYEQFF
clone size: .; J gene: TRBJ2-1; V gene: TRBV7-3; D gene: TRBD2; CDR3 DNA: TGTGCCAGCAGCGACGGGACTACGGGTGAGCAGTTCTTC; CDR3 protein: CASSDGTTGEQFF
clone size: .; J gene: TRBJ1-2; V gene: TRBV28; D gene: TRBD1; CDR3 DNA: TGTGCCAGCCGGGACAGCCCAAACTATGGCTACACCTTC; CDR3 protein: CASRDSPNYGYTF
clone size: .; J gene: TRBJ2-6; V gene: TRBV7-8; D gene: TRBD1; CDR3 DNA: TGTGCCAGCAGCGACCAGGACAGGGGGCGTGGGGCCAACGTCCTGACTTTC; CDR3 protein: CASSDQDRGRGANVLTF
clone size: few; J gene: TRBJ1-5; V gene: TRBV7-6; D gene: .; CDR3 DNA: TGTGCCAGCAGTCAACTAGGCCCCAATCAGCCCCAGCATTTT; CDR3 protein: CASSQLGPNQPQHF
clone size: .; J gene: TRBJ2-7; V gene: TRBV27; D gene: .; CDR3 DNA: TGTGCCAGCAGTTTTCGGGAGACCTACGAGCAGTACTTC; CDR3 protein: CASSFRETYEQYF
clone size: .; J gene: TRBJ1-2; V gene: TRBV6-5; D gene: TRBD1; CDR3 DNA: TGTGCCAGCAGTTACTTAGGGACAGGTTATCGTGGCTACACCTTC; CDR3 protein: CASSYLGTGYRGYTF
clone size: .; J gene: TRBJ2-5; V gene: TRBV30; D gene: TRBD2; CDR3 DNA: TGTGCCTTCGGGACTAGCGGGGGGGCAGAGACCCAGTACTTC; CDR3 protein: CAFGTSGGAETQYF
clone size: .; J gene: TRBJ1-3; V gene: TRBV27; D gene: .; CDR3 DNA: TGTGCCAGCAGTTCCCGGCGGGATACGAGAAACACCATATATTTT; CDR3 protein: CASSSRRDTRNTIYF
clone size: .; J gene: TRBJ1-5; V gene: TRBV2; D gene: TRBD1; CDR3 DNA: TGTGCCAGCATGGACAGGACTAGCAATCAGCCCCAGCATTTT; CDR3 protein: CASMDRTSNQPQHF
clone size: .; J gene: TRBJ2-2; V gene: TRBV6-5; D gene: .; CDR3 DNA: TGTGCCAGCAGTTCCGACAGGGGAGGGACCGGGGAGCTGTTTTTT; CDR3 protein: CASSSDRGGTGELFF
clone size: .; J gene: TRBJ1-4; V gene: TRBV7-2; D gene: TRBD1; CDR3 DNA: TGTGCCAGCAGCTTAGGTACAGGGGCTAATGAAAAACTGTTTTTT; CDR3 protein: CASSLGTGANEKLFF
clone size: few; J gene: TRBJ2-1; V gene: TRBV5-6; D gene: TRBD2; CDR3 DNA: TGTGCCAGCAGCTTTTCCGGGACTAGCGGGGTCTACAATGAGCAGTTCTTC; CDR3 protein: CASSFSGTSGVYNEQFF